This passage covers 19 T cell receptor beta chains from one sample sequenced in a study of blood T cell repertoires in COVID-19. TCRdb's copy holds only in-frame clones and misses some; the assay was immunoSEQ multiplex PCR. There are around 37,000 clones in the sample; 75% to 90% occur only once, and about 19% lies in the top ten. Sequencing input: peripheral blood. These receptors all stem from a man aged 55 to 69 with acute or convalescent COVID-19.

The chain carries TRBV5-1 and TRBJ2-1; 8 bases agree with TRBD1. CDR3 size: 15 residues. J was trimmed by 3 bases and V by 4 bases; bases with no gene match: 6. Germline V lookup: CDR1 SGHRS, CDR2 YFSETQ. The CDR3 DNA reads TGCGCCAGCAGCGCCGGACAGGGTCGCTACAATGAGCAGTTCTTC. This encodes CASSAGQGRYNEQFF.

The chain is built from TRBV29-1 and TRBJ1-2, with D maybe TRBD1 (6 bases). With 4 bases removed from V and 4 bases from J, the gap between germline ends came to 10 bases. The CDR3 loop spans 12 amino acids. The germline V gene has CDR1 SQVTM and CDR2 ANQGSEA. The CDR3 loop is CSVVTGIYGYTF. The CDR3 DNA reads TGCAGCGTTGTGACAGGCATCTATGGCTACACCTTC.

The V gene is TRBV14, the J gene TRBJ1-6, with D possibly matching TRBD1 (5 bases). Trimming took off 4 bases at V and 7 bases at J, with 17 bases between the two ends. Germline V gene sequence: CDR1 SGHDN, CDR2 FVKESK. CDR3 length: 16 residues. The CDR3 DNA sequence: TGTGCCAGCAGCCTCCCGGGAGGGGCGCACAATTCACCCCTCCACTTT. It specifies CASSLPGGAHNSPLHF.

The V gene is TRBV7-9, the J gene TRBJ2-5; D gene uncertain. The CDR3 consists of 13 residues. The germline gives CDR1 SEHNR, CDR2 FQNEAQ (reference sequence). V gave up 5 bases and J gave up 5 bases, with 12 bases separating them. The CDR3 loop reads CASSDSFGETQYF. CDR3 DNA sequence: TGTGCCAGCAGCGACTCATTCGGGGAGACCCAGTACTTC.

The CDR3: CASSFDRGVGYTF. CDR3 in DNA: TGTGCCAGCAGCTTCGACAGGGGGGTCGGCTACACCTTC. This chain links TRBV11-3 with TRBJ1-2; 9 bases match TRBD1. V shed 3 bases, J shed 8 bases, and the junction held 4 bases outside the gene matches. From germline, CDR1 is SGHNT and CDR2 YENEEA. The CDR3 has 13 residues.

The CDR3 DNA is TGTGCCAGCAGTCCCCCGGGGGTGAGGGAGCTGTTTTTT. This codes for CASSPPGVRELFF. The rearrangement joins TRBV6-2 or TRBV6-3 to TRBJ2-2; a possible D gene is TRBD2 (6 bases). Germline CDR1 reads MNHEY; CDR2 reads SVGEGT. V was shortened by 5 bases and J by 9 bases, with 13 bases between the two germline ends. The CDR3 sequence is 13 residues long.

The rearrangement links TRBV7-9 to TRBJ2-1; TRBD2 matches 10 bases. CDR1 is SEHNR, CDR2 FQNEAQ, per germline (reference sequence). The CDR3 loop spans 17 amino acids. V shed 4 bases, J shed 8 bases, and the junction held 14 bases outside the gene matches. DNA of the CDR3: TGTGCCAGCAGCTCTACGGGGGCTAGCGGGAGTAACCATGAGCAGTTCTTC. Its translation is CASSSTGASGSNHEQFF.

The chain carries TRBV5-1 and TRBJ2-3, with TRBD2 matching 10 bases. The CDR3 totals 14 residues. Germline lookup yields CDR1 SGHRS and CDR2 YFSETQ. J lost 7 bases, V lost 3 bases, and 5 bases had no gene match. CDR3 sequence: CASSSASGSYTQYF. As DNA, the CDR3 is TGCGCCAGCAGCTCGGCTAGCGGGAGTTATACGCAGTATTTT.

V and J are TRBV28 and TRBJ2-2, with 8 bases lining up with TRBD2. Trimming took 6 bases from V and 10 from J; bases not matched to a gene: 7. The CDR3 loop spans 13 amino acids. Looked up from germline, CDR1 is MDHEN and CDR2 is SYDVKM. The DNA of the CDR3 is TGTGCCAGCAGCGAACTAGCGGCCGAGGAGCTGTTTTTT. Translating gives CASSELAAEELFF.

The gene calls are TRBV27 and TRBJ1-2; the D gene is possibly TRBD1 (6 bases). CDR3 length: 14 residues. Germline V gene lookup returns CDR1 MNHEY and CDR2 SMNVEV (reference sequence). V lost 5 bases and J 4 bases, leaving 14 bases between the germline ends. This CDR3 reads CASSPWGRGYGYTF. The CDR3 bases are TGTGCCAGCAGTCCCTGGGGCAGGGGCTATGGCTACACCTTC.

This chain links TRBV12-3 or TRBV12-4 with TRBJ2-5; a weak D match, TRBD1 (6 bases). Trimming pared 6 bases from V and 5 bases from J, leaving 13 bases between. This CDR3 contains 13 residues. The CDR3: CASSTGHEETQYF. The CDR3 DNA reads as TGTGCCAGCAGCACGGGACACGAGGAGACCCAGTACTTC.

V gene TRBV19 combines with J gene TRBJ1-3, with D perhaps matching TRBD1 (6 bases). V was clipped by 6 bases and J by 0 bases, with 9 bases between them. The CDR3 is 14 amino acids. Germline V gene lookup returns CDR1 LNHDA and CDR2 SQIVND (reference sequence). The CDR3 DNA sequence: TGTGCCAGTAGGACAGGCCTCTCTGGAAACACCATATATTTT. Encoded protein: CASRTGLSGNTIYF.

The chain is built from TRBV3-1 (or the pseudogene TRBV3-2) and TRBJ1-2, with D possibly TRBD1 on 5 matching bases. The CDR3 is 13 residues long. Looked up from germline, CDR1 is LGHDT and CDR2 is YNNKEL (reference sequence). V was pared by 4 bases and J by 3 bases, with 9 bases between. CDR3 DNA: TGTGCCAGCAGCCCCCAGGGTGACTATGGCTACACCTTC. Its translation: CASSPQGDYGYTF.

As for this clone: Mismatch with germline at one junction end may stem from a read error. This chain links TRBV19 with TRBJ1-1, with D possibly matching TRBD1 (6 bases). The length of the CDR3 is 15 residues. Germline CDR1 is LNHDA and CDR2 is SQIVND (reference sequence). The CDR3 DNA sequence: TGTGCCAGTAGGATAGGGGGAGCCTCCCTCGTTGAAGCTTTCTTT. Encoded protein: CASRIGGASLVEAFF.

The chain combines TRBV10-1 with TRBJ2-7; 10 bases are shared with TRBD1. This CDR3 is built from 13 residues. V was clipped by 6 bases and J by 9 bases; unmatched bases: 8. Germline CDR1 reads WNHNN; CDR2 reads SYGVQD (reference sequence). This chain's CDR3 is CASSSDRGSVQYV. CDR3 bases: TGCGCCAGCAGCTCGGACAGGGGGAGTGTGCAGTACGTC.

The chain has TRBV7-2 and TRBJ2-1; D may be TRBD1 (7 bases). Germline CDR1 and CDR2: SGHTA and FQGNSA. This CDR3 comprises 14 residues. With 3 bases removed from V and 9 bases from J, the gap between germline ends came to 15 bases. In nucleotides, the CDR3 is TGTGCCAGCAGCTTCAGGTGGCGGGACAGTGAGCAGTTCTTC. Residues: CASSFRWRDSEQFF. Based on the CDR3 plus reference TRBV7-2 and TRBJ2-1, the full variable domain is GAGVSQSPSNKVTEKGKDVELRCDPISGHTALYWYRQSLGQGLEFLIYFQGNSAPDKSGLPSDRFSAERTGGSVSTLTIQRTQQEDSAVYLCASSFRWRDSEQFFGPGTRLTVL.

The sample holds a few counts of this clone. In DNA form, the CDR3 reads TGTGCCAGCAGCCGACGACTAGCGGGAGCGAGGGTTACCGGGGAGCTGTTTTTT. This sequence encodes CASSRRLAGARVTGELFF. The genes are TRBV3-1 (or the pseudogene TRBV3-2) and TRBJ2-2; 12 bases map to TRBD2. CDR3 length: 18 residues. Germline loops: CDR1 LGHDT, CDR2 YNNKEL (reference sequence). The V and J ends lost 4 bases and 5 bases, in that order; junction bases with no gene match: 11.

The chain links TRBV19 to TRBJ2-1, with TRBD2 matching over 9 bases. In germline, CDR1 is LNHDA, CDR2 SQIVND (reference sequence). J lost 4 bases, V lost 5 bases, and 6 bases had no gene match. The CDR3 contains 15 residues. CDR3 loop: CASSYQLAGYNEQFF. The CDR3 DNA sequence: TGTGCCAGTAGTTACCAGCTAGCGGGGTACAATGAGCAGTTCTTC. Using reference TRBV19 and TRBJ2-1 for the parts outside the CDR3, the full variable domain is DGGITQSPKYLFRKEGQNVTLSCEQNLNHDAMYWYRQDPGQGLRLIYYSQIVNDFQKGDIAEGYSVSREKKESFPLTVTSAQKNPTAFYLCASSYQLAGYNEQFFGPGTRLTVL.

The chain is built from TRBV7-9 and TRBJ1-2; 7 bases line up with TRBD1. Germline lookup yields CDR1 SEHNR and CDR2 FQNEAQ (reference sequence). The CDR3 is 13 amino acids. J gave up 2 bases and V 5 bases, and 2 bases lay outside the gene matches. This chain's CDR3 is CASSPGQNYGYTF. The CDR3 DNA follows: TGTGCCAGCAGCCCGGGACAGAACTATGGCTACACCTTC.